This T cell receptor beta chain appears in the sequencing data of a study of blood T cell repertoires in COVID-19. Overall study context: PBMCs, B-cell-depleted T cells, or T cells provided the cDNA or gDNA that made up the material.

Using immunoSEQ multiplex PCR, the repertoire was profiled, and TCRdb retains in-frame clones only, with some absent. The data show 200,000 or so clones, with around three quarters seen just once and around 15% held by the top ten. Germline V lookup: CDR1 SGHNT, CDR2 YENEEA. CDR3 size: 16 residues. V lost 7 bases to trimming and J lost 4 bases; unmatched junction nucleotides: 12. This TCR came from a man aged 60-69 years with active or convalescent COVID-19. Source material: peripheral blood. J is TRBJ2-2 and V is TRBV11-3; 7 bases align to TRBD2. The CDR3 DNA reads TGTGCCAGCACCCCCGGGGCGGGAGTGAGCACCGGGGAGCTGTTTTTT. As protein: CASTPGAGVSTGELFF. The full variable domain, completed using reference TRBV11-3 and TRBJ2-2, is EAGVVQSPRYKIIEKKQPVAFWCNPISGHNTLYWYLQNLGQGPELLIRYENEEAVDDSQLPKDRFSAERLKGVDSTLKIQPAELGDSAVYLCASTPGAGVSTGELFFGEGSRLTVL.